This is a list of T cell receptor beta chains from one sample in a study of cytomegalovirus exposure and HLA in healthy donors. This table comes from immunoSEQ multiplex PCR, and its TCRdb copy is limited to in-frame clones, with some not included. The profile shows about 200,000 clones, 65% to 80% of them singletons. Source material: PBMCs. These receptors all stem from a girl aged 2 to 9 in good health and CMV-seronegative. CDR3s include the opening cysteine and the closing phenylalanine or tryptophan. A D gene is named only where the DNA matches it firmly. Some rows mark clone size as missing; the rest say once, few, many or name a class of expanded clone.

V	J	D	size	CDR3	DNA
TRBV19	TRBJ1-2	.	.	CASSMAGLAYGYTF	TGTGCCAGTAGTATGGCAGGGCTCGCCTATGGCTACACCTTC
TRBV5-4	TRBJ2-2	.	.	CASSLGGTDITGELFF	TGTGCCAGCAGCCTGGGGGGGACAGACATCACCGGGGAGCTGTTTTTT
TRBV4-1	TRBJ1-2	TRBD1	.	CASSGSRGQGISNYGYTF	TGCGCCAGCAGCGGTTCTAGGGGACAGGGGATATCGAACTATGGCTACACCTTC
TRBV5-4	TRBJ1-6	.	.	CASSPPQNSPLHF	TGTGCCAGCAGCCCCCCCCAGAATTCACCCCTCCACTTT
TRBV18	TRBJ1-5	TRBD1	.	CASSPTGDPANQPQHF	TGTGCCAGCTCACCCACAGGGGACCCAGCCAATCAGCCCCAGCATTTT
TRBV28	TRBJ1-5	.	once	CASSLLTGRQPQHF	TGTGCCAGCAGTTTATTAACAGGGCGACAGCCCCAGCATTTT
TRBV19	TRBJ1-2	.	.	CASSSRGYSNYGYTF	TGTGCCAGTAGTAGTAGGGGCTACTCTAACTATGGCTACACCTTC
TRBV29-1	TRBJ1-3	TRBD1	.	CSTGTPGTGWANTIYF	TGCAGCACAGGAACCCCCGGGACAGGGTGGGCAAACACCATATATTTT
TRBV28	TRBJ1-1	.	.	CASSLHTEGNTEAFF	TGTGCCAGCAGTTTACATACAGAGGGCAACACTGAAGCTTTCTTT
TRBV5-1	TRBJ2-7	TRBD1	.	CASSAQGESSYEQYF	TGCGCCAGCAGCGCACAGGGGGAAAGCTCCTACGAGCAGTACTTC
TRBV7-6	TRBJ2-7	TRBD1	once	CASSPLSGQGSYEQYF	TGTGCCAGCAGCCCCCTTTCGGGACAGGGGTCGTACGAGCAGTACTTC
TRBV5-1	TRBJ1-4	.	few	CASSEGASNEKLFF	TGCGCCAGCAGCGAAGGGGCTTCTAATGAAAAACTGTTTTTT
TRBV5-6	TRBJ2-1	.	.	CASSLGLTEFF	TGTGCCAGCAGCTTGGGCCTCACGGAGTTCTTC
TRBV5-4	TRBJ2-7	.	.	CASSMRGYEQYF	TGTGCCAGCAGCATGAGGGGGTACGAGCAGTACTTC
TRBV6-6	TRBJ2-7	TRBD2	.	CASNPVGREGFYEQYF	TGTGCCAGCAACCCCGTCGGGCGGGAGGGTTTCTACGAGCAGTACTTC
TRBV5-1	TRBJ1-1	.	few	CASSFGTSPNTEAFF	TGCGCCAGCAGCTTCGGGACAAGTCCGAACACTGAAGCTTTCTTT
TRBV2	TRBJ2-2	.	.	CASAGAGELFF	TGTGCCAGCGCAGGGGCCGGGGAGCTGTTTTTT
TRBV2	TRBJ1-1	TRBD1	.	CASRGGQLNTEAFF	TGTGCCAGCAGAGGGGGACAGCTTAACACTGAAGCTTTCTTT
TRBV6-1	TRBJ2-1	.	.	CASSGTSKGRDEQFF	TGTGCCAGCAGTGGCACTAGCAAGGGTCGCGATGAGCAGTTCTTC
TRBV7-8	TRBJ2-3	.	.	CASSQVGTSRPTDTQYF	TGTGCCAGCAGCCAAGTAGGAACTAGTCGCCCCACAGATACGCAGTATTTT
TRBV6-1	TRBJ2-5	TRBD2	.	CASSDRLTSGRKETQYF	TGTGCCAGCAGTGATCGACTGACTAGCGGGAGAAAAGAGACCCAGTACTTC
TRBV11-2	TRBJ1-3	.	.	CASSLQGSGNTIYF	TGTGCCAGCAGTCTACAGGGCTCTGGAAACACCATATATTTT
TRBV4-1	TRBJ1-1	TRBD1	.	CASSQGDRVSMMRAFF	TGCGCCAGCAGCCAAGGGGACAGGGTCTCGATGATGAGGGCTTTCTTT
TRBV7-9	TRBJ2-7	.	few	CASSPSGSFGRYEQYF	TGTGCCAGCAGCCCTTCCGGGAGCTTCGGGCGCTACGAGCAGTACTTC
TRBV15	TRBJ2-1	.	few	CATSPAGNYNEQFF	TGTGCCACCAGCCCTGCAGGAAACTACAATGAGCAGTTCTTC
TRBV29-1	TRBJ2-7	.	.	CSVRTASYEQYF	TGCAGCGTTCGGACAGCCTCCTACGAGCAGTACTTC